This TCR beta chain came from a study of T-cell reconstitution after alpha-beta-depleted transplantation in children. Study-wide findings and caveats: The study reportedly traced alpha-beta T cells about two months after transplant to several hundred expanded graft clones. Some patients owed their high day-60 TCRbeta diversity to surviving recipient T cells and thymic progenitors. Diversity and T-cell counts at one year after transplant derived mostly from new T cells.

This CDR3 has 14 amino acids. The V gene lost 1 base and the J gene lost 0 bases, with 4 bases spanning the gap. Germline V gives CDR1 SGHVS, CDR2 FQNEAQ. This clonotype showed up many times. Its antigen is unknown. Unique molecular identifiers featured in how the TCRbeta library was prepared. One entry per CDR3 protein results from TCRdb running MiXCR on the PCR reads. The repertoire has 200,000 to 250,000 distinct CDR3 sequences, 6.5% to 9% of them found once; the top ten carry about 6.4%. The TCR was taken from a male patient aged 10-17 years who had a stem cell transplant for acute lymphoblastic leukemia, so the T cells may come from the graft donor. The rearrangement links TRBV7-8 to TRBJ1-3; D is undetermined. The specimen was PBMCs, mostly from graft donor cells, collected 180 days after TCRalphabeta/CD19-depleted stem cell transplant. In DNA, the CDR3 is TGTGCCAGCAGCTTAGGATCCTCTGGAAACACCATATATTTT. This sequence encodes CASSLGSSGNTIYF.